Here is one T cell receptor (beta chain) with its context. The participants were between roughly 18 and 100 years old and came from about two dozen US areas. Assignments of participants to cohorts depended upon their own reported clinical history. Original processing notes: Researchers report that nucleated cell counts were estimated from reference gene primer amplification. The protocol was immunoSEQ multiplex PCR, while the TCRdb copy is restricted to in-frame clones and leaves out a portion. For V, J and clone size, that table is used; D and trimming come from the DNA. The top ten clones hold around 5% of a sample with some 340,000 clones, over 80% of them seen once. These data originate in a study of blood T cell repertoires in COVID-19. Turning to the study itself: T cells, B-cell-depleted T cells, or PBMCs provided the cDNA or gDNA that served as material.

The junction had 3 bases not matched to a gene; V was cut back by 4 bases and J by 0 bases. The CDR3 spans 14 residues. Germline CDR1 and CDR2: SGDLS and YYNGEE. This clonotype originated in a woman aged 50 to 60 who had recovered from COVID-19. The sequencing input was PBMCs or T cells enriched from blood (not recorded which). The chain uses TRBV9 and TRBJ1-1; 7 nucleotides match TRBD1. The CDR3 is CASSTGQLNTEAFF. The CDR3 coding sequence is TGTGCCAGCAGCACGGGACAGCTGAACACTGAAGCTTTCTTT.